A single sample gave rise to the 18 T cell receptor beta chains below, sequenced in a study of cytotoxic CD8 clonotypes in ibrutinib-treated CLL. Some clones are missing from TCRdb's copy, which holds only in-frame ones; the method was immunoSEQ multiplex PCR. The table records 160,000 or so clones, about 80% of them present only once. Sequences were derived from PBMCs, sampled after 24 months of ibrutinib treatment. The receptors come from a human donor with chronic lymphocytic leukemia.

V usage is TRBV19 and J usage is TRBJ2-7, with D maybe TRBD2 (5 bases). Germline V gene lookup returns CDR1 LNHDA and CDR2 SQIVND (reference sequence). Trimming cost V 6 bases and J 3 bases, with 18 bases left between them. There are 15 residues in the CDR3. Here the CDR3 DNA reads TGTGCCAGTAGGTCCGGAGTGGACTCGAACTACGAGCAGTACTTC. Its protein product is CASRSGVDSNYEQYF.

This chain joins TRBV7-9 and TRBJ2-1; 14 bases are a match to TRBD2. This CDR3 has 14 residues. Germline loops: CDR1 SEHNR, CDR2 FQNEAQ (reference sequence). V gave up 4 bases and J gave up 9 bases; unmatched junction bases: 2. CDR3 DNA sequence: TGTGCCAGCAGCTCGACTAGCGGGAGGGGTGAGCAGTTCTTC. Residues: CASSSTSGRGEQFF.

The genes are TRBV7-3 and TRBJ2-4; perhaps TRBD2 as D (6 bases). V was cut by 10 bases and J by 1 base, with 17 bases left in between. The CDR3 is 15 amino acids. Germline V gene lookup returns CDR1 SGHTA and CDR2 FQGTGA. CDR3 residues: CANPPGGSAKNIQYF. The CDR3 bases are TGTGCCAACCCCCCCGGGGGTTCCGCCAAAAACATTCAGTACTTC.

This chain links TRBV30 with TRBJ1-3, with unresolved D. The CDR3 spans 13 residues. From germline, CDR1 is GTSNPN and CDR2 SVGIG (reference sequence). Trimming took 5 bases from V and 2 from J, leaving 10 bases between them. CDR3 region: CAWVLNPGNTIYF. The CDR3 DNA sequence: TGTGCCTGGGTACTGAACCCTGGAAACACCATATATTTT.

The V gene is TRBV7-9, the J gene TRBJ1-1; the D gene is possibly TRBD1 (5 bases). Germline CDR1 and CDR2: SEHNR and FQNEAQ (reference sequence). The length of the CDR3 is 15 residues. V gave up 4 bases and J gave up 1 base, with 13 bases separating them. The CDR3 protein is CASSSLGQRNTEAFF. In nucleotides, the CDR3 is TGTGCCAGCAGCTCCCTGGGGCAGAGGAACACTGAAGCTTTCTTT.

This chain connects TRBV7-8 to TRBJ2-1, with D perhaps being TRBD1 or TRBD2 (5 bases each). Trimming shortened V by 2 bases and J by 7 bases, and 12 bases separated the two germline ends. CDR1 and CDR2 (germline): SGHVS, FQNEAQ. The CDR3 sequence is 14 residues long. The CDR3 DNA is TGTGCCAGCAGCTTACTGGGGGAGTCGAATGAGCAGTTCTTC. Translating it yields CASSLLGESNEQFF.

The chain carries TRBV9 and TRBJ2-5, with 8 bases aligning to TRBD2. The CDR3 spans 17 residues. Looked up from germline, CDR1 is SGDLS and CDR2 is YYNGEE. J gave up 5 bases and V 0 bases, and 12 bases lay outside the gene matches. The CDR3 region is CASSVGITGGQTETQYF. In nucleotides, the CDR3 is TGTGCCAGCAGCGTAGGTATAACGGGGGGGCAAACGGAGACCCAGTACTTC.

In its sample, this clone was seen many times. The rearrangement joins TRBV6-5 to TRBJ1-2, with D perhaps TRBD1 (5 bases). The germline V gene encodes CDR1 MNHEY and CDR2 SVGAGI. Trimming removed 8 bases from V and 4 bases from J, with 20 bases in between. The CDR3 has 15 residues. CDR3 bases: TGTGCCAGCTGTTTCAACGCCGGGACCCTCTATGGCTACACCTTC. Translating it yields CASCFNAGTLYGYTF.

The chain carries TRBV29-1 and TRBJ1-1; D remains ambiguous. This CDR3 contains 16 residues. Looked up from germline, CDR1 is SQVTM and CDR2 is ANQGSEA. Trimming stripped 8 bases from V and 5 bases from J, with 27 bases between. The CDR3 loop is CSIFIGPAGVLTEAFF. In DNA, the CDR3 is TGCAGCATATTTATAGGGCCGGCCGGGGTTTTGACTGAAGCTTTCTTT.

The CDR3 protein is CASSIYGDMNTEAFF. CDR3 in DNA: TGCGCCAGCAGCATATACGGGGACATGAACACTGAAGCTTTCTTT. The V and J genes are TRBV5-1 and TRBJ1-1, with a possible D match to TRBD1 (6 bases). This CDR3 region has 15 residues. V shed 4 bases and J shed 0 bases, with 13 bases lying between them. Germline CDR1 is SGHRS and CDR2 is YFSETQ.

The chain uses TRBV7-9 and TRBJ2-7; D perhaps matches TRBD1 (6 bases). V was cut by 6 bases and J by 6 bases, with 21 bases left in between. The V gene's germline CDR1 is SEHNR and CDR2 FQNEAQ (reference sequence). This CDR3 comprises 15 residues. The CDR3 here is CASRPGHPPSGEQYF. The CDR3 DNA reads as TGTGCCAGCAGGCCGGGACACCCCCCTTCTGGCGAGCAGTACTTC.

CDR3 loop: CASSETSGRLWGNEQFF. Here the CDR3 DNA reads TGTGCCAGCAGCGAAACTAGCGGGAGGTTGTGGGGGAATGAGCAGTTCTTC. The chain has TRBV7-2 and TRBJ2-1, with 12 bases fitting TRBD2. CDR1 is SGHTA, CDR2 FQGNSA, per germline. V trimming: 5 bases; J trimming: 7 bases; junction bases outside the gene matches: 12. This CDR3 contains 17 residues.

On this clone: A junction boundary mismatches the germline segment, possibly from a read error. The V call is TRBV19, the J call TRBJ1-1; 7 bases align to TRBD1. The germline gives CDR1 LNHDA, CDR2 SQIVND (reference sequence). The CDR3 covers 11 residues. The chain's CDR3 is CASRTRDSHEF. The CDR3 DNA sequence: TGTGCCAGTAGGACCCGGGACAGCCATGAGTTT. The whole variable domain, remainder taken from reference TRBV19 and TRBJ1-1, is DGGITQSPKYLFRKEGQNVTLSCEQNLNHDAMYWYRQDPGQGLRLIYYSQIVNDFQKGDIAEGYSVSREKKESFPLTVTSAQKNPTAFYLCASRTRDSHEFGQGTRLTVV.

V usage is TRBV6-5 and J usage is TRBJ1-1; perhaps TRBD1 as D (6 bases). Germline assignment: CDR1 MNHEY and CDR2 SVGAGI. The CDR3 has 14 residues. V lost 6 bases and J lost 3, with 14 bases in between. The DNA of the CDR3 is TGTGCCAGCAGGAGGACAGCGGGAGACACTGAAGCTTTCTTT. Translation: CASRRTAGDTEAFF.

The chain links TRBV7-9 to TRBJ2-3; 9 nucleotides line up with TRBD2. Germline V CDR1 and CDR2: SEHNR, FQNEAQ (reference sequence). The CDR3 consists of 14 residues. Germline trimming cut 2 bases from V and 6 bases from J; bases unmatched to any gene: 3. CDR3 protein: CASSLLAGSDTQYF. CDR3 nucleotide sequence: TGTGCCAGCAGCTTACTAGCGGGGTCGGATACGCAGTATTTT.

V is TRBV11-2 and J is TRBJ2-7, with D maybe TRBD2 (5 bases). V was pared by 2 bases and J by 4 bases, with 9 bases between. The CDR3 covers 13 residues. Germline-derived CDR1 and CDR2 are SGHAT and FQNNGV. The CDR3 region has the DNA TGTGCCAGCAGCTTATCGGACTCTTACGAGCAGTACTTC. Protein sequence: CASSLSDSYEQYF.

The chain carries TRBV18 and TRBJ2-2, with 8 bases fitting TRBD1. Germline lookup yields CDR1 KGHSH and CDR2 LQKENI. The CDR3 extends over 15 amino acids. The J segment lost 4 bases and the V segment lost 5 bases, leaving 6 bases of the junction unmatched. CDR3 in amino acids: CASSFRQGPTGELFF. Written as DNA, the CDR3 is TGTGCCAGCTCATTTCGACAGGGGCCCACCGGGGAGCTGTTTTTT.

The rearrangement joins TRBV7-2 to TRBJ2-7; no firm D call. Trimming took off 2 bases at V and 0 bases at J, with 8 bases between the two ends. This CDR3 has 14 amino acids. Germline CDR1 is SGHTA and CDR2 is FQGNSA. The CDR3 bases are TGTGCCAGCAGCTTACTCATCCCCTCCTACGAGCAGTACTTC. Residues: CASSLLIPSYEQYF.